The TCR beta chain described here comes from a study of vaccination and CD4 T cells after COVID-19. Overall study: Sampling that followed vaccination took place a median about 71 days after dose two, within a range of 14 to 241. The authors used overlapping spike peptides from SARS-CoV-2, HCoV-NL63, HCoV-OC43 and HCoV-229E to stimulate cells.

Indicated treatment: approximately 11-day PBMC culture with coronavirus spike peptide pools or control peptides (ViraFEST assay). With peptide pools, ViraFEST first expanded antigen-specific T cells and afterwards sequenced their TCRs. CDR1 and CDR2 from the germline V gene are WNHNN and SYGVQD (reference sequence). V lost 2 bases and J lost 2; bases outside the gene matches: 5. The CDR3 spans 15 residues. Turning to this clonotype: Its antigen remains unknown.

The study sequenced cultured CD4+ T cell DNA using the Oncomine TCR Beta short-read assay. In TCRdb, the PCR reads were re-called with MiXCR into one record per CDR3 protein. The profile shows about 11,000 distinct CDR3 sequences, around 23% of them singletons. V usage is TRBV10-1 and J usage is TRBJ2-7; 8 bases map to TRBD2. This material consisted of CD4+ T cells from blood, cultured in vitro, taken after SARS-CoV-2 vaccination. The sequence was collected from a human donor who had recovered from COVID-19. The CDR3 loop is CASSEESGSTYEQYF. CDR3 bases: TGCGCCAGCAGTGAGGAGAGCGGGAGCACCTACGAGCAGTACTTC.